The 32 T cell receptor beta chains listed next were all sequenced from one sample in a study of resident and recirculating memory T cells in vitiligo (dated 2018 in TCRdb). Library preparation used the immunoSEQ multiplex PCR assay. TCRdb carries this immuneACCESS record with in-frame sequences only. Its versions omit some clonotypes, under half of them owing to an unresolved V gene in the studies checked, with the rest unexplained. Recorded for this sample are around 43,000 clones; about 90% of them occurred a single time. More than 3.5% of the sample belongs to the ten largest clones. Sequencing was performed on blood. The receptors here all came from a male donor with vitiligo.

The J gene is TRBJ1-5, the V gene TRBV30; D possibly corresponds to TRBD1 (5 bases). Looked up from germline, CDR1 is GTSNPN and CDR2 is SVGIG (reference sequence). CDR3 length: 14 residues. The germline V and J ends were trimmed by 0 bases and 3 bases, with 9 bases remaining between them. The CDR3 loop is CAWSVTTVNQPQHF. The DNA of the CDR3 is TGTGCCTGGAGTGTAACGACAGTCAATCAGCCCCAGCATTTT. Together with reference TRBV30 and TRBJ1-5, the CDR3 gives the full variable domain: SQTIHQWPATLVQPVGSPLSLECTVEGTSNPNLYWYRQAAGRGLQLLFYSVGIGQISSEVPQNLSASRPQDRQFILSSKKLLLSDSGFYLCAWSVTTVNQPQHFGDGTRLSIL.

This clone was recorded only once. The rearrangement links TRBV5-1 to TRBJ2-2; D is unresolved. Germline values: CDR1 SGHRS, CDR2 YFSETQ. V lost 4 bases and J lost 1, with 8 bases in between. The CDR3 runs 14 residues. CDR3 loop: CASSPTGNTGELFF. The CDR3 DNA reads TGCGCCAGCAGCCCGACGGGGAACACCGGGGAGCTGTTTTTT.

This sequence joins TRBV5-1 and TRBJ1-6, with D perhaps matching TRBD1 (5 bases). With 2 bases removed from V and 8 bases from J, the gap between germline ends came to 14 bases. This CDR3 comprises 15 residues. CDR1 and CDR2 from the germline V gene are SGHRS and YFSETQ. In DNA form, the CDR3 reads TGCGCCAGCAGCTTTCGGGGGACCGATGATTCACCCCTCCACTTT. Translation gives CASSFRGTDDSPLHF.

The chain links TRBV2 to TRBJ2-2; TRBD1 might be the D (6 bases). V lost 10 bases to trimming and J lost 4 bases, with 13 bases between them. Germline V lookup: CDR1 SNHLY, CDR2 FYNNEI. The length of the CDR3 is 13 residues. The CDR3 DNA reads TGTGCCACTCTCACAGGGACCACCGGGGAGCTGTTTTTT. Translated, it gives CATLTGTTGELFF.

The chain combines TRBV5-1 with TRBJ2-2; D is possibly TRBD1 (5 bases). The germline V gene has CDR1 SGHRS and CDR2 YFSETQ. V lost 0 bases to trimming and J lost 8 bases, with 14 bases between them. This CDR3 has 15 amino acids. CDR3 sequence (DNA): TGCGCCAGCAGCTTGGCCGTTACAGGTAGAGGGGAGCTGTTTTTT. Translated, it gives CASSLAVTGRGELFF.

V is TRBV27 and J is TRBJ1-1; D not resolved. The germline gives CDR1 MNHEY, CDR2 SMNVEV (reference sequence). This CDR3 is built from 12 residues. Deletions cut 6 bases from V and 2 bases from J, with 7 bases between. The CDR3 is CASSRPNTEAFF. For the CDR3, the DNA is TGTGCCAGCAGCAGGCCTAACACTGAAGCTTTCTTT.

V gene TRBV5-1 combines with J gene TRBJ2-5; 12 positions match TRBD2. Trimming at V came to 4 bases and at J to 5 bases, leaving 6 bases not matched to a gene. CDR3 length: 15 amino acids. Germline CDR1 SGHRS, CDR2 YFSETQ. CDR3 sequence (DNA): TGCGCCAGCAGCGGACTAGCGGGGTTCGTGGAGACCCAGTACTTC. Protein sequence: CASSGLAGFVETQYF.

The chain employs TRBV5-6 and TRBJ1-1; unclear D gene. Trimming removed 4 bases at V and 7 bases at J, with 17 bases between. CDR1 SGHDT and CDR2 YYEEEE come from the germline V gene. The CDR3 contains 14 residues. Here the CDR3 reads CASSTFDGAHEAFF. The DNA for the CDR3 is TGTGCCAGCAGCACCTTTGACGGAGCACATGAAGCTTTCTTT. The full variable domain, its missing parts supplied by reference TRBV5-6 and TRBJ1-1, is DAGVTQSPTHLIKTRGQQVTLRCSPKSGHDTVSWYQQALGQGPQFIFQYYEEEERQRGNFPDRFSGHQFPNYSSELNVNALLLGDSALYLCASSTFDGAHEAFFGQGTRLTVV.

The sample holds one count of this clone. The rearrangement joins TRBV28 to TRBJ2-3, with TRBD1 identical over 9 bases. Trimming at V came to 7 bases and at J to 1 base, leaving 12 bases not matched to a gene. Germline V gives CDR1 MDHEN, CDR2 SYDVKM. The CDR3 contains 17 residues. CDR3 sequence reads: CASTFNGRDRGTDTQYF. In DNA, the CDR3 is TGTGCCAGCACCTTTAATGGCCGGGACAGGGGCACAGATACGCAGTATTTT.

The V gene is TRBV4-3, the J gene TRBJ1-5; 11 positions agree with TRBD1. There are 17 residues in the CDR3. CDR1 and CDR2 from the germline V gene are LGHNA and YSLEER. The ends lost 3 bases at V and 6 bases at J; junction bases unmatched: 10. Written as DNA, the CDR3 is TGCGCCAGCAGCCAGAACGCCGGGACAGGGGGTCGTCAGCCCCAGCATTTT. Its protein product is CASSQNAGTGGRQPQHF.

The chain is built from TRBV6-1 and TRBJ1-1; possibly TRBD1 for D (5 bases). With 6 bases removed from V and 8 bases from J, the gap between germline ends came to 16 bases. The CDR3 extends over 13 amino acids. The germline V gene has CDR1 MNHNS and CDR2 SASEGT. This CDR3 reads CASRHKRGSEAFF. CDR3 nucleotide sequence: TGTGCCAGCAGACACAAAAGGGGTTCCGAAGCTTTCTTT.

V and J are TRBV30 and TRBJ1-6; unclear D gene. This CDR3 region has 16 residues. From germline, CDR1 is GTSNPN and CDR2 SVGIG (reference sequence). Trimming removed 2 bases at V and 6 bases at J, with 17 bases between. CDR3 protein: CAWSRPGMGINSPLHF. The DNA for the CDR3 is TGTGCCTGGAGTCGACCGGGGATGGGGATTAATTCACCCCTCCACTTT.

This clone was seen just once. The V gene is TRBV11-3, the J gene TRBJ1-3; D is unresolved. Trimming removed 8 bases from V and 2 bases from J, with 10 bases in between. The CDR3 consists of 13 residues. The germline gives CDR1 SGHNT, CDR2 YENEEA. CDR3 sequence: CASSDLTGNTIYF. In DNA, the CDR3 is TGTGCCAGCTCTGACTTAACTGGAAACACCATATATTTT.

The chain uses TRBV19 and TRBJ1-2, with 8 nucleotides matching TRBD1. This CDR3 contains 16 residues. Germline CDR1 reads LNHDA; CDR2 reads SQIVND (reference sequence). V was clipped by 5 bases and J by 4 bases; unmatched bases: 12. In DNA form, the CDR3 reads TGTGCCAGTAGTGCAAATCATCAGGGGGCTGGCTATGGCTACACCTTC. It translates to CASSANHQGAGYGYTF.

This chain joins TRBV11-2 and TRBJ1-1; D gene unclear. CDR1 is SGHAT, CDR2 FQNNGV, per germline. The CDR3 consists of 15 residues. V lost 3 bases and J 7 bases, leaving 18 bases between the germline ends. The CDR3 DNA reads as TGTGCCAGCAGCTTTGAGTTGTCCCTCAGGAATGAAGCTTTCTTT. It translates to CASSFELSLRNEAFF.

This chain connects TRBV5-4 to TRBJ2-5; 8 positions match TRBD2. CDR1 is SGHNT, CDR2 YYREEE, per germline (reference sequence). Germline trimming cut 4 bases from V and 3 bases from J; bases unmatched to any gene: 2. CDR3 size: 13 residues. The CDR3 loop is CASSRSGKETQYF. CDR3 in DNA: TGTGCCAGCAGCCGTAGCGGGAAAGAGACCCAGTACTTC.

The chain uses TRBV5-1 and TRBJ2-1, with 12 bases identical to TRBD2. J gave up 6 bases and V 0 bases, and 7 bases lay outside the gene matches. The CDR3 is 17 amino acids. The germline V gene has CDR1 SGHRS and CDR2 YFSETQ. The DNA of the CDR3 is TGCGCCAGCAGCTTGGCTAGCGGGGGGGCAAACGCCAATGAGCAGTTCTTC. Amino acids: CASSLASGGANANEQFF. Supplemented by reference TRBV5-1 and TRBJ2-1, the full variable domain reads KAGVTQTPRYLIKTRGQQVTLSCSPISGHRSVSWYQQTPGQGLQFLFEYFSETQRNKGNFPGRFSGRQFSNSRSEMNVSTLELGDSALYLCASSLASGGANANEQFFGPGTRLTVL.

This sequence joins TRBV19 and TRBJ2-1; a weak D match, TRBD1 (7 bases). Per germline, CDR1 LNHDA and CDR2 SQIVND (reference sequence). V lost 3 bases, J lost 7 bases, and 13 bases lay in between. The CDR3 is made up of 14 amino acids. Here the CDR3 reads CASSIPPGGNEQFF. Here the CDR3 DNA reads TGTGCCAGTAGTATCCCACCAGGGGGGAATGAGCAGTTCTTC.

Of note for this clone: The junction and the germline gene differ at one end; a read error may be behind it. The V call is TRBV30, the J call TRBJ2-3; 9 positions agree with TRBD2. The germline gives CDR1 GTSNPN, CDR2 SVGIG (reference sequence). This CDR3 has 12 amino acids. The CDR3: CARGSGGPGLGF. As DNA, the CDR3 is TGTGCCCGGGGGAGCGGGGGGCCCGGATTGGGTTTT. Supplemented by reference TRBV30 and TRBJ2-3, the full variable domain reads SQTIHQWPATLVQPVGSPLSLECTVEGTSNPNLYWYRQAAGRGLQLLFYSVGIGQISSEVPQNLSASRPQDRQFILSSKKLLLSDSGFYLCARGSGGPGLGFGPGTRLTVL.

This chain joins TRBV13 and TRBJ2-1, with D perhaps TRBD1 (5 bases). The CDR3 runs to 13 residues. The V end was cut by 3 bases, the J end by 3 bases, with 6 bases between. From germline, CDR1 is PRHDT and CDR2 FYEKMQ (reference sequence). The CDR3 nucleotides are TGTGCCAGCAGCTTTGACAGCTACAATGAGCAGTTCTTC. This translates into CASSFDSYNEQFF.

The CDR3 DNA is TGTGCCAGCAGGGGAGTCGGCACCGGGGAGCTGTTTTTT. This sequence encodes CASRGVGTGELFF. V is TRBV6-5 and J is TRBJ2-2; TRBD2 is a possible D gene (5 bases). V lost 6 bases, J lost 4 bases, and 9 bases lay in between. The CDR3 loop spans 13 amino acids. The germline gives CDR1 MNHEY, CDR2 SVGAGI.

This rearrangement joins TRBV18 to TRBJ2-7; TRBD2 might be the D (6 bases). Germline loops: CDR1 KGHSH, CDR2 LQKENI. The CDR3 length is 13 residues. Trimming stripped 3 bases from V and 2 bases from J, with 8 bases between. CDR3 bases: TGTGCCAGCTCACCTGGCGGGACCTACGAGCAGTACTTC. It encodes CASSPGGTYEQYF. The variable domain in full, completed from reference TRBV18 and TRBJ2-7, reads NAGVMQNPRHLVRRRGQEARLRCSPMKGHSHVYWYRQLPEEGLKFMVYLQKENIIDESGMPKERFSAEFPKEGPSILRIQQVVRGDSAAYFCASSPGGTYEQYFGPGTRLTVT.

The chain employs TRBV7-2 and TRBJ1-1, with a weak D call TRBD1 (6 bases). The CDR3 loop spans 19 amino acids. V was pared by 1 base and J by 0 bases, with 21 bases between. Per the germline V gene, CDR1 is SGHTA and CDR2 is FQGNSA. As DNA, the CDR3 is TGTGCCAGCAGCTTAGGTTGGGGGCAGGGTTACGCCATGAACACTGAAGCTTTCTTT. Encoded protein: CASSLGWGQGYAMNTEAFF.

J is TRBJ1-4 and V is TRBV7-2; D uncertain. The CDR3 sequence is 16 residues long. With 4 bases removed from V and 2 bases from J, the gap between germline ends came to 14 bases. Germline CDR1 and CDR2: SGHTA and FQGNSA. CDR3 sequence: CASSSSLEGTNEKLFF. DNA of the CDR3: TGTGCCAGCAGCTCCTCTCTCGAGGGTACTAATGAAAAACTGTTTTTT.

J is TRBJ1-4 and V is TRBV2, with 12 bases matching TRBD1. Germline CDR1 and CDR2: SNHLY and FYNNEI. With V trimmed by 3 bases and J by 8 bases, 4 bases remained unmatched. This CDR3 has 15 amino acids. CDR3 nucleotides: TGTGCCAGCAGTGATCTGGGACAGGGGGCCGAAAAACTGTTTTTT. Its translation is CASSDLGQGAEKLFF.

CDR3 sequence: CASSSHRGPQETQYF. In DNA form, the CDR3 reads TGTGCCAGCAGCTCCCACAGGGGGCCCCAAGAGACCCAGTACTTC. The chain employs TRBV7-2 and TRBJ2-5, with 9 nucleotides matching TRBD1. Germline trimming cut 4 bases from V and 1 base from J; bases unmatched to any gene: 4. Germline V gene data show CDR1 as SGHTA and CDR2 as FQGNSA. The length of the CDR3 is 15 residues.

V is TRBV7-2 and J is TRBJ2-1, with a possible D match to TRBD1 (6 bases). The CDR3 sequence is 15 residues long. V was cut by 3 bases and J by 5 bases, with 14 bases left in between. CDR1 and CDR2 (germline): SGHTA, FQGNSA. CDR3 amino acids: CASSFQQGWDNEQFF. The DNA for the CDR3 is TGTGCCAGCAGCTTCCAACAGGGTTGGGACAATGAGCAGTTCTTC.

The chain joins TRBV13 to TRBJ1-2, with D hard to call. V lost 5 bases to trimming and J lost 4 bases, with 11 bases between them. The germline gives CDR1 PRHDT, CDR2 FYEKMQ (reference sequence). The length of the CDR3 is 13 residues. CDR3 loop: CASSGGGIYGYTF. The CDR3 DNA is TGTGCCAGCAGCGGCGGCGGGATCTATGGCTACACCTTC.

The rearrangement uses TRBV6-5 and TRBJ2-3, with 8 bases lining up with TRBD2. Losses at the gene ends were 6 bases for V and 1 base for J; bases not matched to a gene: 6. Germline lookup yields CDR1 MNHEY and CDR2 SVGAGI. The CDR3 runs 15 residues. CDR3 sequence (DNA): TGTGCCAGCAGCTGGGGACTAGTCGGCACAGATACGCAGTATTTT. Its translation is CASSWGLVGTDTQYF.

J is TRBJ2-6 and V is TRBV4-2; D gene uncertain. Germline-derived CDR1 and CDR2 are LGHNA and YNFKEQ. The CDR3 covers 15 residues. V was pared by 5 bases and J by 0 bases, with 8 bases between. This CDR3 reads CASSSESSGANVLTF. The CDR3 region has the DNA TGTGCCAGCAGCTCGGAGAGCTCTGGGGCCAACGTCCTGACTTTC.

The V call is TRBV5-1, the J call TRBJ1-2, with unresolved D. Looked up from germline, CDR1 is SGHRS and CDR2 is YFSETQ. V gave up 2 bases and J gave up 8 bases, with 16 bases separating them. The CDR3 is 14 amino acids. CDR3: CASSFGFTSEGYTF. DNA for the CDR3: TGCGCCAGCAGCTTCGGGTTTACCAGCGAAGGCTACACCTTC.

The sample holds one count of this clone. The chain has TRBV7-2 and TRBJ1-1, with TRBD1 matching 11 bases. This CDR3 is 14 amino acids long. V lost 2 bases and J lost 11; bases outside the gene matches: 7. Germline CDR1 is SGHTA and CDR2 is FQGNSA. As DNA, the CDR3 is TGTGCCAGCAGCTTATCCGGGACAGGGGGTAGGGCTTTCTTT. Its protein is CASSLSGTGGRAFF.